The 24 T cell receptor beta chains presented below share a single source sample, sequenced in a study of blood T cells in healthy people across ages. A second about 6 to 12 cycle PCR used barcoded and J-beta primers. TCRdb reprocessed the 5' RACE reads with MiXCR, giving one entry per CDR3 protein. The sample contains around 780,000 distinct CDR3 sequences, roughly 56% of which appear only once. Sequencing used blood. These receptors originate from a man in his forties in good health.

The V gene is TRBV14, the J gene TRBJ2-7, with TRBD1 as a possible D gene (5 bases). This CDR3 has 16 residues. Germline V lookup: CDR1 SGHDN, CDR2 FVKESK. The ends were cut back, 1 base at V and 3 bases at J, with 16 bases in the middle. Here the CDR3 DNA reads TGTGCCAGCAGCCAAGGAAGGCAGGGTGGATTCTACGAGCAGTACTTC. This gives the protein CASSQGRQGGFYEQYF.

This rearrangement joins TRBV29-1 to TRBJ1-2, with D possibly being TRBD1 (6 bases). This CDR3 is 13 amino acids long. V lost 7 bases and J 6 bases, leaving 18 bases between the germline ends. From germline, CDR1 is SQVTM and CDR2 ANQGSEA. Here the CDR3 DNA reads TGCAGCGCTTCCCATGGGGGCAGGAATGGCTACACCTTC. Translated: CSASHGGRNGYTF. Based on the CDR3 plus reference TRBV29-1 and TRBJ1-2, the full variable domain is SAVISQKPSRDICQRGTSLTIQCQVDSQVTMMFWYRQQPGQSLTLIATANQGSEATYESGFVIDKFPISRPNLTFSTLTVSNMSPEDSSIYLCSASHGGRNGYTFGSGTRLTVV.

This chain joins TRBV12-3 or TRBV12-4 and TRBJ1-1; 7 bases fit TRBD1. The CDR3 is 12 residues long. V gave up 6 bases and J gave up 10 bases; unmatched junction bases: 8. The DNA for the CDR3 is TGTGCCAGCAGAGGACAGGTCGGGGGAGCTTTCTTT. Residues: CASRGQVGGAFF.

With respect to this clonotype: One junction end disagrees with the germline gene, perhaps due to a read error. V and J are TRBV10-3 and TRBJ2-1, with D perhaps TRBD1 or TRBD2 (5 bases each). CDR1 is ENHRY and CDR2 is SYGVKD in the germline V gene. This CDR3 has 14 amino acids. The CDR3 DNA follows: TGTACCATCGGGGCAGGCCAAAGTTTCAATGAGCAGTTCTTC. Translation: CTIGAGQSFNEQFF.

The CDR3 DNA reads as TGCGCCAGCAGGGATCTGCGTGGGCAAGAGACCCAGTACTTC. It translates to CASRDLRGQETQYF. The V call is TRBV5-1, the J call TRBJ2-5; D is undetermined. This CDR3 is built from 14 residues. V shed 5 bases and J shed 2 bases, with 13 bases lying between them. Per germline, CDR1 SGHRS and CDR2 YFSETQ.

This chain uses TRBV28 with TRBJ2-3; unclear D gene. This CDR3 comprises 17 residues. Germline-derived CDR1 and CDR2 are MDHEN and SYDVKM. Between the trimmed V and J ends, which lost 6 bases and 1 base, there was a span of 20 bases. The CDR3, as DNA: TGTGCCAGCAGCCTTCGGGTGGACGGGTCGGGCACAGATACGCAGTATTTT. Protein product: CASSLRVDGSGTDTQYF.

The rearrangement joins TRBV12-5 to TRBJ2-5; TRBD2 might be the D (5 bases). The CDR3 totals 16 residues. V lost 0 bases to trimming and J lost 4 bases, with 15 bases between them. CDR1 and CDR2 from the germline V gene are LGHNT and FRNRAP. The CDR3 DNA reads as TGTGCTAGTGGTTTGGTACTGGCCCGGGGTCGAGAGACCCAGTACTTC. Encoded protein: CASGLVLARGRETQYF.

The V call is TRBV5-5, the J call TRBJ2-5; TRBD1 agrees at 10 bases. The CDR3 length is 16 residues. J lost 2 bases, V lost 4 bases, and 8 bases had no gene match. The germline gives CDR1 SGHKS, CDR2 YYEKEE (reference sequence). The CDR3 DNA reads TGTGCCAGCAGCCGGGAGGACAGGGGGTATCAAGAGACCCAGTACTTC. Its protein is CASSREDRGYQETQYF.

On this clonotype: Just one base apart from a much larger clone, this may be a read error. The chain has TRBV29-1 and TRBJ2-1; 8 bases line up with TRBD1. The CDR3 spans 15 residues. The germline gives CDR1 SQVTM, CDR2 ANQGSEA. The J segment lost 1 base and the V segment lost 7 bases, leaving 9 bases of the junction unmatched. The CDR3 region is CSATWGQVSYNEQFF. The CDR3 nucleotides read TGCAGCGCGACTTGGGGACAGGTATCCTACAATGAGCAGTTCTTC.

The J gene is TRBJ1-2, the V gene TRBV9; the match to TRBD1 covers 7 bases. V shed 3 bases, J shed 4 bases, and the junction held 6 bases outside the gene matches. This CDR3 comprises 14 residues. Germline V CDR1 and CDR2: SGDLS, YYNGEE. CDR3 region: CASSEQGRSYGYTF. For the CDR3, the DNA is TGTGCCAGCAGCGAACAGGGGCGCTCCTATGGCTACACCTTC. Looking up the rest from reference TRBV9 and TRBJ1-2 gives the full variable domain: DSGVTQTPKHLITATGQRVTLRCSPRSGDLSVYWYQQSLDQGLQFLIQYYNGEERAKGNILERFSAQQFPDLHSELNLSSLELGDSALYFCASSEQGRSYGYTFGSGTRLTVV.

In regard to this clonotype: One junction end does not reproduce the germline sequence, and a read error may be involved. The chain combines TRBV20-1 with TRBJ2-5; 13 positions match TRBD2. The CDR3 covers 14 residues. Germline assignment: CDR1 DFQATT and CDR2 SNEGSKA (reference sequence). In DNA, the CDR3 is TGCAGTGCCAGAGGACTAGCGGGAGAAGAGACCCAGTACTTC. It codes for CSARGLAGEETQYF.

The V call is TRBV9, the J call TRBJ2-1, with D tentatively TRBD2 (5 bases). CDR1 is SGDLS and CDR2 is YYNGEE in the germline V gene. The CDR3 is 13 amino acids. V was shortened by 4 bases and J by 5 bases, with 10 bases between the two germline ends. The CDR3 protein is CASSPTTNNEQFF. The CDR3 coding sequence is TGTGCCAGCAGCCCGACTACAAACAATGAGCAGTTCTTC. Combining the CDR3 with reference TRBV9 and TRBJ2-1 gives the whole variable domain DSGVTQTPKHLITATGQRVTLRCSPRSGDLSVYWYQQSLDQGLQFLIQYYNGEERAKGNILERFSAQQFPDLHSELNLSSLELGDSALYFCASSPTTNNEQFFGPGTRLTVL.

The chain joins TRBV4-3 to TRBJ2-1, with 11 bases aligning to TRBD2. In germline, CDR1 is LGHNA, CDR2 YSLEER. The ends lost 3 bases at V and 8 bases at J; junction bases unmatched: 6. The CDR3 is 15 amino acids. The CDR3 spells CASSQGLAENDEQFF. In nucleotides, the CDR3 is TGCGCCAGCAGCCAGGGACTAGCGGAGAACGATGAGCAGTTCTTC.

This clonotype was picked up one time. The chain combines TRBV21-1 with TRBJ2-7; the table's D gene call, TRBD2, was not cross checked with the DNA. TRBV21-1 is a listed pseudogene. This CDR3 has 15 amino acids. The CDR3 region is CASSKRSSGSSEQYF. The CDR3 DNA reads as TGTGCCAGCAGCAAACGGTCTAGCGGGAGTAGCGAGCAGTACTTC.

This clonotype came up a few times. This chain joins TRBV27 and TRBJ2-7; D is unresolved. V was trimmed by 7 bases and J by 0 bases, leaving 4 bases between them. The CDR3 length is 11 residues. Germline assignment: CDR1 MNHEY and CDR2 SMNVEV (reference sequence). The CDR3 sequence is CASTFSYEQYF. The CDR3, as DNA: TGTGCCAGCACCTTCTCCTACGAGCAGTACTTC.

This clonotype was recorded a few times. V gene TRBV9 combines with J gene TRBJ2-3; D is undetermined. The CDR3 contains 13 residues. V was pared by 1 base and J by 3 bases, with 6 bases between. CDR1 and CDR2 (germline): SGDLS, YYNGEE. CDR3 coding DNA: TGTGCCAGCAGCGTAACTACAACAGATACGCAGTATTTT. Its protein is CASSVTTTDTQYF.

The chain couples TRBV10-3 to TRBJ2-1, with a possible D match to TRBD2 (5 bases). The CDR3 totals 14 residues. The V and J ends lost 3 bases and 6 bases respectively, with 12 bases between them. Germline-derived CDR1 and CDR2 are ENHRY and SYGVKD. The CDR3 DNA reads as TGTGCCATCAGTGACGGGGAAGGATCCAATGAGCAGTTCTTC. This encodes CAISDGEGSNEQFF.

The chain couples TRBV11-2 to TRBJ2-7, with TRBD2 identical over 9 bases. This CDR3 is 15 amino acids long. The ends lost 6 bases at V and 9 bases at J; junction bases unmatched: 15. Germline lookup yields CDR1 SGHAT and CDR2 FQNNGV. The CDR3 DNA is TGTGCCAGCAGTCTTGGGCTAGCGGGGACCCCAAGGCAGTACTTC. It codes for CASSLGLAGTPRQYF.

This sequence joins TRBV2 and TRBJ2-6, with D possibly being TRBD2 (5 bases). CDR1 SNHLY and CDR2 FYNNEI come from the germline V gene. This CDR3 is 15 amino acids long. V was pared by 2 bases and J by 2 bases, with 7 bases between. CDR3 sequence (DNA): TGTGCCAGCAGTGAATGGAGGACTGGGGCCAACGTCCTGACTTTC. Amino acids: CASSEWRTGANVLTF.

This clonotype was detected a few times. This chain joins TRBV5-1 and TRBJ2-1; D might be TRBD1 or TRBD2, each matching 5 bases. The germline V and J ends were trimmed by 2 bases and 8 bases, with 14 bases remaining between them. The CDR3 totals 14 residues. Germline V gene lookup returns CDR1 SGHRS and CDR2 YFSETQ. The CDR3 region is CASSFPGPTDEQFF. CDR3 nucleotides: TGCGCCAGCAGCTTCCCGGGACCAACGGATGAGCAGTTCTTC.

CDR3 amino acids: CAGQGTGSYNEQFF. The CDR3 bases are TGTGCCGGCCAAGGGACAGGCTCCTACAATGAGCAGTTCTTC. The chain employs TRBV12-3 or TRBV12-4 and TRBJ2-1; 8 positions agree with TRBD1. Trimming removed 11 bases from V and 0 bases from J; junction bases left unmatched: 6. The CDR3 is made up of 14 amino acids.

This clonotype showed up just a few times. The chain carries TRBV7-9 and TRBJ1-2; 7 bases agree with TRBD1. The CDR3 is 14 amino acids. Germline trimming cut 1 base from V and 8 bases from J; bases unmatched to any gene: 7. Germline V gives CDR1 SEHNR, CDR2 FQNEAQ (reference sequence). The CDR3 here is CASSLEQGVAGYTF. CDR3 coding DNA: TGTGCCAGCAGCTTAGAGCAGGGGGTAGCCGGCTACACCTTC. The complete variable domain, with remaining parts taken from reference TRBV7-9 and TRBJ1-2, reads DTGVSQNPRHKITKRGQNVTFRCDPISEHNRLYWYRQTLGQGPEFLTYFQNEAQLEKSRLLSDRFSAERPKGSFSTLEIQRTEQGDSAMYLCASSLEQGVAGYTFGSGTRLTVV.

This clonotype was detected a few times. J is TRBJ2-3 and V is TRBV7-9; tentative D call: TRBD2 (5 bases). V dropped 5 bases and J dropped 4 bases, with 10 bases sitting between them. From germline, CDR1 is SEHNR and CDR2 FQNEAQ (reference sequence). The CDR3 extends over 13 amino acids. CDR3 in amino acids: CASSGRLSDTQYF. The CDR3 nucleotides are TGTGCCAGCAGCGGCCGACTATCAGATACGCAGTATTTT.

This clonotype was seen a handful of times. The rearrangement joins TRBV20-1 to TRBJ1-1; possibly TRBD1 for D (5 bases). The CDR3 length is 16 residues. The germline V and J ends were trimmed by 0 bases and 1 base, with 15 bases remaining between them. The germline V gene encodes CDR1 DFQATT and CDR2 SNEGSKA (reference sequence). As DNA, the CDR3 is TGCAGTGCTAGAGATCAAGGGCGGGGGGAGAACACTGAAGCTTTCTTT. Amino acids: CSARDQGRGENTEAFF.